A single sample is the source of the 25 T cell receptor beta chains below, sequenced in a study of shared clonotypes between healthy human individuals. The protocol was immunoSEQ multiplex PCR, while the TCRdb copy is restricted to in-frame clones and leaves out a portion. The sample includes hundreds of thousands of clones, roughly three quarters of them seen just once. The specimen was PBMCs. The receptors shown here come from a woman aged 40 to 49 in good health. Some clones in this sample may be carry-over from other donors' samples.

The chain is built from TRBV7-8 and TRBJ1-4; TRBD1 matches 7 bases. J gave up 8 bases and V 1 base, and 7 bases lay outside the gene matches. This CDR3 is 15 amino acids long. Germline CDR1 is SGHVS and CDR2 is FQNEAQ. CDR3 coding DNA: TGTGCCAGCAGCTTAGAGGGGGCTGGTAGAGAAAAACTGTTTTTT. The encoded protein is CASSLEGAGREKLFF.

V gene TRBV30 combines with J gene TRBJ1-6; the D is unclear. Deletions cut 0 bases from V and 5 bases from J, with 8 bases between. This CDR3 has 14 amino acids. CDR1 is GTSNPN and CDR2 is SVGIG in the germline V gene (reference sequence). This CDR3 reads CAWSVSGNNSPLHF. The CDR3 bases are TGTGCCTGGAGTGTTTCCGGGAATAATTCACCCCTCCACTTT.

This clone appeared a single time. A far larger clone is just one base off, so this is likely a read error. The chain joins TRBV9 to TRBJ2-2; 8 bases fit TRBD2. Germline V gene lookup returns CDR1 SGDLS and CDR2 YYNGEE. The J segment lost 7 bases and the V segment lost 4 bases, leaving 6 bases of the junction unmatched. CDR3 length equals 14 residues. The CDR3 region has the DNA TGTGCCAGCAGCAGCAGCGGGGGAGGCGGGGAGCTGTTTTTT. It yields the protein CASSSSGGGGELFF.

This chain's CDR3 is CASNYWGTGHGYTF. CDR3 in DNA: TGTGCCAGCAACTATTGGGGGACAGGGCATGGCTACACCTTC. The gene calls are TRBV5-4 and TRBJ1-2, with 9 bases aligning to TRBD1. Germline values: CDR1 SGHNT, CDR2 YYREEE (reference sequence). V was pared by 6 bases and J by 6 bases, with 9 bases of the junction left unmatched. The CDR3 runs 14 residues.

The rearrangement links TRBV5-6 to TRBJ2-5, with D possibly matching TRBD2 (5 bases). CDR1 is SGHDT and CDR2 is YYEEEE in the germline V gene. This CDR3 comprises 15 residues. V lost 4 bases, J lost 5 bases, and 18 bases lay in between. CDR3 amino acids: CASSAYWKPGETQYF. The CDR3 coding sequence is TGTGCCAGCAGCGCCTATTGGAAACCGGGGGAGACCCAGTACTTC.

On this clone itself: Other DNA sequences in the sample encode the same CDR3. The chain employs TRBV15 and TRBJ2-5; D might be TRBD1 (5 bases). The V end was cut by 0 bases, the J end by 5 bases, with 10 bases between. CDR1 and CDR2 (germline): LNHNV, YYDKDF (reference sequence). The length of the CDR3 is 14 residues. CDR3: CATSRDRAEETQYF. CDR3 DNA: TGTGCCACCAGCAGAGACAGGGCGGAGGAGACCCAGTACTTC.

This rearrangement joins TRBV6-6 to TRBJ1-3; 8 bases line up with TRBD1. The germline V gene encodes CDR1 MNHNY and CDR2 SVGAGI (reference sequence). The trim removed 6 bases at V and 3 bases at J, leaving 7 bases unmatched. This CDR3 has 15 amino acids. CDR3 bases: TGTGCCAGCAGAGACCAGGGGGCAAATGGAAACACCATATATTTT. Protein product: CASRDQGANGNTIYF.

The V gene is TRBV28, the J gene TRBJ2-1, with D perhaps TRBD2 (5 bases). The germline V and J ends were trimmed by 7 bases and 11 bases, with 15 bases remaining between them. CDR3 length: 12 amino acids. CDR1 and CDR2 from the germline V gene are MDHEN and SYDVKM. The CDR3 region is CASTTPSSQQFF. The CDR3 DNA follows: TGTGCCAGCACTACCCCTAGCAGCCAGCAGTTCTTC.

About this clone itself: The likely explanation is a read error, given a far larger clone one base away. The same CDR3 arises from other DNA sequences in this sample as well. J is TRBJ2-7 and V is TRBV27; the match to TRBD2 covers 12 bases. The CDR3 is 16 residues long. The junction had 11 bases not matched to a gene; V was cut back by 4 bases and J by 7 bases. The germline V gene has CDR1 MNHEY and CDR2 SMNVEV (reference sequence). The CDR3 protein is CASSSKLAGGPGEQYF. The DNA for the CDR3 is TGTGCCAGCAGTTCGAAGCTAGCGGGAGGGCCGGGTGAGCAGTACTTC.

This clone was recorded a few times. The V gene is TRBV6-5, the J gene TRBJ2-2; weak D call: TRBD2 (6 bases). The CDR3 is made up of 13 amino acids. V shed 6 bases and J shed 6 bases, with 11 bases lying between them. CDR1 is MNHEY, CDR2 SVGAGI, per germline. The CDR3 protein is CASRHRRAGELFF. DNA for the CDR3: TGTGCCAGCAGACACCGGAGGGCCGGGGAGCTGTTTTTT.

Only one count was recorded for this clone. The chain joins TRBV19 to TRBJ2-1; 10 nucleotides match TRBD2. Germline V gives CDR1 LNHDA, CDR2 SQIVND (reference sequence). After removal of 3 bases from V and 4 bases from J, the junction contained 3 bases not matched to a gene. The CDR3 extends over 15 amino acids. CDR3: CASSMSGLAYNEQFF. CDR3 nucleotides: TGTGCCAGTAGTATGTCGGGACTAGCGTACAATGAGCAGTTCTTC.

Concerning this clone: A read error is the likely source, as a far larger clone sits one nucleotide away. The chain joins TRBV5-6 to TRBJ1-2; TRBD1 matches 8 bases. The CDR3 covers 17 residues. CDR1 and CDR2 (germline): SGHDT, YYEEEE. The CDR3 is CASGLVAGGDRNYGYTF. Written as DNA, the CDR3 is TGTGCCAGCGGCTTGGTGGCAGGGGGCGATAGGAACTATGGCTACACCTTC.

The chain has TRBV4-2 and TRBJ2-2; the match to TRBD2 covers 14 bases. Germline CDR1 and CDR2: LGHNA and YNFKEQ. CDR3 size: 19 residues. The V gene end was trimmed by 6 bases and the J gene end by 2 bases; junction bases not matched to a gene: 11. CDR3 amino acids: CASSVEPGLAGENTGELFF. CDR3 DNA sequence: TGTGCCAGCAGTGTCGAGCCGGGACTAGCGGGAGAAAACACCGGGGAGCTGTTTTTT.

CDR3 coding DNA: TGTGCCAGCAGCCCGTACGGTCACGGCTCTGGAAACACCATATATTTT. Protein product: CASSPYGHGSGNTIYF. J is TRBJ1-3 and V is TRBV7-6, with D unclear. In germline, CDR1 is SGHVS, CDR2 FNYEAQ. V lost 5 bases and J lost 0, with 14 bases in between. CDR3 length: 16 amino acids.

The chain uses TRBV6-6 and TRBJ1-1; D possibly corresponds to TRBD1 (5 bases). Germline-derived CDR1 and CDR2 are MNHNY and SVGAGI (reference sequence). This CDR3 region has 14 residues. With 6 bases removed from V and 1 base from J, the gap between germline ends came to 12 bases. This CDR3 reads CASSTGGENTEAFF. Here the CDR3 DNA reads TGTGCCAGCAGCACCGGGGGTGAGAACACTGAAGCTTTCTTT.

The chain couples TRBV15 to TRBJ1-2; no reliable D call. Trimming removed 4 bases at V and 7 bases at J, with 13 bases between. This CDR3 spans 13 amino acids. Per the germline V gene, CDR1 is LNHNV and CDR2 is YYDKDF (reference sequence). CDR3 coding DNA: TGTGCCACCAGCAACCCTGGCCGAGGTGGCTACACCTTC. Translated, it gives CATSNPGRGGYTF.

On this clone itself: This likely reflects a read error, since a far larger clone is one base away. The V call is TRBV6-6, the J call TRBJ2-7; D is undetermined. CDR3 length: 11 amino acids. Germline V CDR1 and CDR2: MNHNY, SVGAGI (reference sequence). Trimming removed 3 bases from V and 3 bases from J, with 3 bases in between. CDR3 nucleotide sequence: TGTGCCAGCAGTTATAACTACGAGCAGTACTTC. It encodes CASSYNYEQYF.

The V gene is TRBV15, the J gene TRBJ2-5, with D uncertain. The V gene's germline CDR1 is LNHNV and CDR2 YYDKDF (reference sequence). Trimming removed 6 bases from V and 5 bases from J, with 13 bases in between. This CDR3 region has 13 residues. The CDR3 DNA follows: TGTGCCACCAGTCCTGATTTAGGGGAGACCCAGTACTTC. It codes for CATSPDLGETQYF.

This clone has a single count. This sequence joins TRBV7-2 and TRBJ2-1; the match to TRBD2 covers 10 bases. The CDR3 is 16 residues long. V shed 5 bases and J 5 bases; nucleotides not matched to a gene: 9. Germline assignment: CDR1 SGHTA and CDR2 FQGNSA. DNA for the CDR3: TGTGCCAGCAGCCACGGGAGTGGACTAGCGGACAATGAGCAGTTCTTC. The encoded protein is CASSHGSGLADNEQFF.

The rearrangement joins TRBV7-2 to TRBJ2-6, with unresolved D. Per germline, CDR1 SGHTA and CDR2 FQGNSA. CDR3 length: 16 amino acids. V shed 5 bases and J shed 3 bases, with 14 bases lying between them. The chain's CDR3 is CASSPKTGFGANVLTF. CDR3 nucleotides: TGTGCCAGCAGCCCTAAGACCGGCTTTGGGGCCAACGTCCTGACTTTC.

The chain recombines TRBV28 with TRBJ1-3; no definite D call. Deletions cut 6 bases from V and 1 base from J, with 10 bases between. CDR1 and CDR2 from the germline V gene are MDHEN and SYDVKM. The CDR3 consists of 14 residues. CDR3 bases: TGTGCCAGCAGCCCCGGGAATTCTGGAAACACCATATATTTT. Its translation: CASSPGNSGNTIYF. Full variable domain (outside the CDR3, taken from reference TRBV28 and TRBJ1-3): DVKVTQSSRYLVKRTGEKVFLECVQDMDHENMFWYRQDPGLGLRLIYFSYDVKMKEKGDIPEGYSVSREKKERFSLILESASTNQTSMYLCASSPGNSGNTIYFGEGSWLTVV.

The V and J genes are TRBV30 and TRBJ2-2; D call uncertain. There are 15 residues in the CDR3. Germline V lookup: CDR1 GTSNPN, CDR2 SVGIG (reference sequence). The V end was cut by 4 bases, the J end by 0 bases, with 12 bases between. The CDR3 coding sequence is TGTGCCTGGACCATCCTCGCTGCGAACACCGGGGAGCTGTTTTTT. It codes for CAWTILAANTGELFF.

To note about this clone: It differs at one base from a far larger clone, so likely a read error. Other DNA sequences in the same sample also yield this CDR3. This chain uses TRBV4-2 with TRBJ1-1, with TRBD1 matching over 8 bases. This CDR3 has 18 amino acids. Per the germline V gene, CDR1 is LGHNA and CDR2 is YNFKEQ. V trimming: 3 bases; J trimming: 8 bases; junction bases outside the gene matches: 20. The CDR3 sequence: CASSQGGRRQGKGTEAFF. Written as DNA, the CDR3 is TGTGCCAGCAGCCAGGGGGGTCGTCGACAGGGGAAAGGGACCGAAGCTTTCTTT.

As to this clone: Other nucleotide sequences from this sample produce the same CDR3. J is TRBJ1-2 and V is TRBV19, with D perhaps matching TRBD1 (5 bases). The germline V gene has CDR1 LNHDA and CDR2 SQIVND (reference sequence). Trimming pared 3 bases from V and 3 bases from J, leaving 8 bases between. The CDR3 spans 13 residues. DNA for the CDR3: TGTGCCAGTAGTATTCGGGGCGACTATGGCTACACCTTC. Its protein product is CASSIRGDYGYTF.

In regard to this clone: This could be a read error, since a much larger clone is one nucleotide away. The chain carries TRBV4-1 and TRBJ2-7, with D unresolved. This CDR3 has 14 residues. Germline-derived CDR1 and CDR2 are MGHRA and YSYEKL. The V end was cut by 6 bases, the J end by 3 bases, with 15 bases between. The CDR3 DNA follows: TGCGCCAGCAGTCCCTTCGACGGTAACTACGAGCAGTACTTC. Translated, it gives CASSPFDGNYEQYF.